The present T cell receptor beta chain was sequenced within a study of blood T cell repertoires in COVID-19. In the study overall: In each case, the material was cDNA or gDNA derived from T cells, B-cell-depleted T cells, or PBMCs.

Profiled with immunoSEQ multiplex PCR; TCRdb holds only in-frame clones, not every one. The data hold hundreds of thousands of clones, with 75% to 90% observed a single time. The germline gives CDR1 SGHTA, CDR2 FQGNSA. CDR3 size: 13 residues. V lost 5 bases and J lost 7, with 13 bases in between. V is TRBV7-2 and J is TRBJ2-3, with a weak D call TRBD1 (6 bases). This receptor was identified in a woman aged 30 to 39 who had been exposed to COVID-19. The sequencing sample was made of PBMCs or T cells enriched from blood (not recorded which). This chain's CDR3 is CASSPHQGYTQYF. The CDR3 DNA is TGTGCCAGCAGCCCCCACCAGGGGTATACGCAGTATTTT. Combining the CDR3 with reference TRBV7-2 and TRBJ2-3 gives the whole variable domain GAGVSQSPSNKVTEKGKDVELRCDPISGHTALYWYRQSLGQGLEFLIYFQGNSAPDKSGLPSDRFSAERTGGSVSTLTIQRTQQEDSAVYLCASSPHQGYTQYFGPGTRLTVL.